The clone carrying this TCR beta chain showed up just a few times. Germline loops: CDR1 LGHDT, CDR2 YNNKEL (reference sequence). V lost 3 bases, J lost 5 bases, and 10 bases lay in between. The CDR3 runs to 13 residues. This entry is derived from a study of Graves' ophthalmopathy and Graves' hyperthyroidism. The sequenced template was RNA, covering the TCR beta CDR3 region. HTBI-primed RT-PCR formed the first round, and a multiplex PCR formed the second. MiXCR, applied by TCRdb to the multiplex PCR reads, yields one record per CDR3 protein. The table includes 400,000 to 450,000 distinct CDR3 sequences, around 20% detected once. Where ophthalmopathy was absent within 18 months of follow-up, hyperthyroidism was stable. Recruitment covered hyperthyroidism patients aged 18 to 65 whose new diagnosis was of under 2 months' duration. The authors diagnosed from clinical symptoms, serum thyroxine, TRAb, thyroid ultrasound and orbital computed tomography. Fresh peripheral blood (about 10 ml) yielded the PBMCs.

The V and J genes are TRBV3-1 and TRBJ1-1, with D uncertain. The receptor's source is a woman aged 18-35 years with stable Graves' hyperthyroidism. Sequenced material: peripheral blood. CDR3 nucleotides: TGTGCCAGCAGCCACGAAGGGAGGACTGAAGCTTTCTTT. Its translation: CASSHEGRTEAFF.